Shown below are 15 T cell receptor beta chains from a single sample sequenced in a study of blood T cell repertoires in COVID-19 (dated by TCRdb to 2020 to 2021). The library came from the immunoSEQ multiplex PCR assay. TCRdb holds this immuneACCESS table with in-frame rearrangements only. Some clones are missing; in checked studies, unresolved V genes explain under half, and the rest has no known cause. The table for this sample lists 70,000 to 100,000 clones; roughly 72% of them were counted only once. The ten most abundant clones make up about 26% of the sample. The sample was peripheral blood. The receptor set was obtained from a woman in her fifties or sixties in a cohort sampled during active or convalescent COVID-19.

The V gene is TRBV2, the J gene TRBJ1-2; D is unresolved. The CDR3 has 11 residues. Germline-derived CDR1 and CDR2 are SNHLY and FYNNEI. Trimming cost V 4 bases and J 5 bases, with 5 bases left between them. The DNA for the CDR3 is TGTGCCAGCAGTGTTCATTATGGCTACACCTTC. Amino acids: CASSVHYGYTF.

The chain carries TRBV9 and TRBJ1-6; D is possibly TRBD1 (5 bases). Between the trimmed V and J ends, which lost 3 bases and 1 base, there was a span of 11 bases. CDR1 is SGDLS, CDR2 YYNGEE, per germline. The CDR3 has 16 amino acids. CDR3 amino acids: CASSAGFLSYNSPLHF. In nucleotides, the CDR3 is TGTGCCAGCAGCGCAGGGTTTCTATCCTATAATTCACCCCTCCACTTT.

V and J are TRBV9 and TRBJ1-1, with TRBD1 as a possible D gene (5 bases). Per germline, CDR1 SGDLS and CDR2 YYNGEE. Trimming took off 0 bases at V and 0 bases at J, with 9 bases between the two ends. There are 15 residues in the CDR3. The CDR3 nucleotides are TGTGCCAGCAGCGTAGTTCCGGACATGAACACTGAAGCTTTCTTT. Its translation: CASSVVPDMNTEAFF.

This clone showed up just a few times. V and J are TRBV19 and TRBJ1-1; D unclear. CDR3 size: 13 residues. The ends were cut back, 5 bases at V and 0 bases at J, with 7 bases in the middle. Germline V lookup: CDR1 LNHDA, CDR2 SQIVND (reference sequence). CDR3 in amino acids: CASSPTLNTEAFF. The DNA of the CDR3 is TGTGCCAGTAGTCCGACACTGAACACTGAAGCTTTCTTT.

The chain links TRBV4-1 to TRBJ2-7; D unresolved. CDR3 length: 15 residues. Germline V gene lookup returns CDR1 MGHRA and CDR2 YSYEKL. V gave up 2 bases and J gave up 2 bases, with 13 bases separating them. The CDR3 sequence: CASSQYSKSTYEQYF. As DNA, the CDR3 is TGCGCCAGCAGCCAATACAGCAAATCCACCTACGAGCAGTACTTC.

This clone was observed a few times. This chain links TRBV28 with TRBJ2-3; D is perhaps TRBD1 (5 bases). Germline CDR1 reads MDHEN; CDR2 reads SYDVKM. The CDR3 has 15 amino acids. With 4 bases removed from V and 7 bases from J, the gap between germline ends came to 18 bases. CDR3 DNA: TGTGCCAGCAGTTCAACAGGAAGCTTCAGACATACGCAGTATTTT. It specifies CASSSTGSFRHTQYF.

The CDR3 is CALSGQLNSPLHF. The CDR3 DNA reads as TGTGCCTTGTCGGGACAGCTTAATTCACCCCTCCACTTT. The chain is built from TRBV30 and TRBJ1-6; 7 positions match TRBD1. Germline lookup yields CDR1 GTSNPN and CDR2 SVGIG (reference sequence). J gave up 6 bases and V 7 bases, and 6 bases lay outside the gene matches. The CDR3 runs 13 residues.

The V gene is TRBV24-1, the J gene TRBJ2-3; no definite D call. Germline lookup yields CDR1 KGHDR and CDR2 SFDVKD. The CDR3 is 11 residues long. The germline V and J ends were trimmed by 6 bases and 3 bases, with 3 bases remaining between them. CDR3 bases: TGTGCCACCAGTTTAACAGATACGCAGTATTTT. Translation: CATSLTDTQYF.

This clone was observed a handful of times. The V call is TRBV6-5, the J call TRBJ2-3; perhaps TRBD2 as D (5 bases). The CDR3 spans 11 residues. Germline V gene data show CDR1 as MNHEY and CDR2 as SVGAGI. The germline V and J ends were trimmed by 2 bases and 8 bases, with 5 bases remaining between them. The CDR3 nucleotides read TGTGCCAGCAGTTACGCGGGTACGCAGTATTTT. Its translation is CASSYAGTQYF.

The chain recombines TRBV7-6 with TRBJ2-3; 10 bases align to TRBD2. This CDR3 is 15 amino acids long. The junction had 4 bases not matched to a gene; V was cut back by 3 bases and J by 4 bases. From germline, CDR1 is SGHVS and CDR2 FNYEAQ. The CDR3 nucleotides are TGTGCCAGCAGCTTGGGGACTAGCGAGTCAGATACGCAGTATTTT. Protein sequence: CASSLGTSESDTQYF.

The V gene is TRBV19, the J gene TRBJ1-5; TRBD1 matches at 10 bases. The CDR3 sequence is 18 residues long. Germline V gene sequence: CDR1 LNHDA, CDR2 SQIVND (reference sequence). Germline trimming cut 6 bases from V and 2 bases from J; bases unmatched to any gene: 13. The CDR3 bases are TGTGCCAGTAGCCGACAGGGGGCAGGAGGTTTGGGCAATCAGCCCCAGCATTTT. It codes for CASSRQGAGGLGNQPQHF.

The rearrangement uses TRBV18 and TRBJ1-1; D may be TRBD1 (6 bases). The CDR3 has 13 residues. The germline V and J ends were trimmed by 3 bases and 3 bases, with 8 bases remaining between them. Germline lookup yields CDR1 KGHSH and CDR2 LQKENI. The CDR3 nucleotides are TGTGCCAGCTCACCGTACAGGGACACTGAAGCTTTCTTT. Translated: CASSPYRDTEAFF.

The chain links TRBV13 to TRBJ2-1; D is possibly TRBD2 (5 bases). Germline V gives CDR1 PRHDT, CDR2 FYEKMQ (reference sequence). This CDR3 is built from 16 residues. Trimming left V 5 bases short and J 2 bases short, with 16 bases between. DNA of the CDR3: TGTGCCAGCAGCAACCGCGGGTGGGAAGCCTACAATGAGCAGTTCTTC. This codes for CASSNRGWEAYNEQFF.

J is TRBJ2-1 and V is TRBV4-2, with 11 bases fitting TRBD2. With V trimmed by 3 bases and J by 4 bases, 5 bases remained unmatched. This CDR3 comprises 16 residues. Per the germline V gene, CDR1 is LGHNA and CDR2 is YNFKEQ. CDR3 region: CASSHSTSGVYNEQFF. CDR3 in DNA: TGTGCCAGCAGCCATTCGACTAGCGGGGTATACAATGAGCAGTTCTTC.

This clone was counted ten times or more. DNA of the CDR3: TGTGCCAGCAGCCCCCCAGGGATTGGGGCCAACGTCCTGACTTTC. This codes for CASSPPGIGANVLTF. The genes are TRBV7-9 and TRBJ2-6, with a tentative D call TRBD1 (5 bases). Germline loops: CDR1 SEHNR, CDR2 FQNEAQ (reference sequence). V shed 5 bases and J shed 3 bases, with 11 bases lying between them. This CDR3 has 15 residues.